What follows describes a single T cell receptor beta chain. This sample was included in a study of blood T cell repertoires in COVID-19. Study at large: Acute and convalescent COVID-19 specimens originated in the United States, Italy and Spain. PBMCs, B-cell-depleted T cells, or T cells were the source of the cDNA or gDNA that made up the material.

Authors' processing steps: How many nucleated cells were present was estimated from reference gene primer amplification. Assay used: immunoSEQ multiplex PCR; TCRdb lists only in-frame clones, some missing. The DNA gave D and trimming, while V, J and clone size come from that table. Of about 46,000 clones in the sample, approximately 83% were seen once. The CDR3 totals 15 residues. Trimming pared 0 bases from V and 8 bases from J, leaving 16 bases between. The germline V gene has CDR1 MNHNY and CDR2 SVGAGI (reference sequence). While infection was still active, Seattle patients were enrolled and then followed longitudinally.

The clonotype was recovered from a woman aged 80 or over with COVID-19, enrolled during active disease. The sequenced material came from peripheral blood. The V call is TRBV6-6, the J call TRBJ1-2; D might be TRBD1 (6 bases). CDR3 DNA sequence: TGTGCCAGCAGTTACTCGCCGGGGGGCTTAGAGGGCTACACCTTC. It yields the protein CASSYSPGGLEGYTF.